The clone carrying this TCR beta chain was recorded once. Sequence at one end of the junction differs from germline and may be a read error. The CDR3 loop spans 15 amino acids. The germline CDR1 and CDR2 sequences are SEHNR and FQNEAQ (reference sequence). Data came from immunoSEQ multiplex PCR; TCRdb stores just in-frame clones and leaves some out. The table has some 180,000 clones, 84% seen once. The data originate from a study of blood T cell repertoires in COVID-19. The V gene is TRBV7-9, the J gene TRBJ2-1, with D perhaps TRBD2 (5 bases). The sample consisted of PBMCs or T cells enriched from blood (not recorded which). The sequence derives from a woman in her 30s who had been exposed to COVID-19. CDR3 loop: CASSEADSRYSEQFF. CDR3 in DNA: TGTGCCAGCAGCGAAGCGGACTCGAGGTACAGTGAGCAGTTCTTC. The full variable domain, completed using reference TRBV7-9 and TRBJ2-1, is DTGVSQNPRHKITKRGQNVTFRCDPISEHNRLYWYRQTLGQGPEFLTYFQNEAQLEKSRLLSDRFSAERPKGSFSTLEIQRTEQGDSAMYLCASSEADSRYSEQFFGPGTRLTVL.